A single sample is the source of the 27 T cell receptor beta chains below, sequenced in a study of CD8 T cells in ankylosing spondylitis. Broader study findings: Apparently characteristic of ankylosing spondylitis blood was a TCR beta motif (about 8 highly homologous variants).

A single record per CDR3 protein comes from TCRdb applying MiXCR to the 5' RACE reads. The sample consists of about 90,000 distinct CDR3 sequences, about 9% of them appearing once. Their antigen targets remain unknown. What was sequenced was blood, either unsorted or a sorted T cell fraction (not recorded which). These receptors originate from a male donor with ankylosing spondylitis.

V is TRBV15 and J is TRBJ1-5; D not certain. The germline CDR1 and CDR2 sequences are LNHNV and YYDKDF (reference sequence). The CDR3 length is 18 residues. Trimming stripped 0 bases from V and 11 bases from J, with 26 bases between. The CDR3 nucleotides read TGTGCCACCAGCAGAGATTCCCCGGACCGTTATTCGGCTACGACCCAGCATTTT. Its translation: CATSRDSPDRYSATTQHF. Together with reference TRBV15 and TRBJ1-5, the CDR3 gives the full variable domain: DAMVIQNPRYQVTQFGKPVTLSCSQTLNHNVMYWYQQKSSQAPKLLFHYYDKDFNNEADTPDNFQSRRPNTSFCFLDIRSPGLGDTAMYLCATSRDSPDRYSATTQHFGDGTRLSIL.

A few counts support this clonotype. The chain joins TRBV12-3 or TRBV12-4 to TRBJ1-1; 9 bases align to TRBD1. V shed 3 bases, J shed 5 bases, and the junction held 16 bases outside the gene matches. CDR3 length: 18 amino acids. The CDR3 coding sequence is TGTGCCAGCAGTTTGTGGGGGATTACAGGGGGCGCTGGGACTGAAGCTTTCTTT. Protein sequence: CASSLWGITGGAGTEAFF.

Many counts were recorded for this clonotype. The rearrangement joins TRBV24-1 to TRBJ2-2; D is perhaps TRBD2 (7 bases). CDR3 length equals 15 residues. The germline V gene has CDR1 KGHDR and CDR2 SFDVKD. V was shortened by 4 bases and J by 5 bases, with 13 bases between the two germline ends. CDR3 in DNA: TGTGCCACCAGTGACGGGGGGCTATGGACCGGGGAGCTGTTTTTT. Translating it yields CATSDGGLWTGELFF.

This clonotype has more than one count but fewer than ten. The rearrangement joins TRBV20-1 to TRBJ2-1, with TRBD2 matching 8 bases. The germline V gene encodes CDR1 DFQATT and CDR2 SNEGSKA (reference sequence). The CDR3 covers 16 residues. J gave up 7 bases and V 0 bases, and 11 bases lay outside the gene matches. The CDR3 spells CSARDSGEARWNEQFF. In nucleotides, the CDR3 is TGCAGTGCTAGAGATAGCGGGGAGGCCAGGTGGAATGAGCAGTTCTTC.

This clonotype was counted between two and nine times. The chain has TRBV12-3 or TRBV12-4 and TRBJ2-5; TRBD1 might be the D (5 bases). Trimming stripped 0 bases from V and 2 bases from J, with 13 bases between. The CDR3 contains 16 residues. In DNA form, the CDR3 reads TGTGCCAGCAGTTTAGCGCTAAGACAGACTCAAGAGACCCAGTACTTC. Translated: CASSLALRQTQETQYF.

In its sample, this clonotype was seen a few times. The chain joins TRBV18 to TRBJ1-1; D not resolved. The CDR3 loop spans 16 amino acids. Germline assignment: CDR1 KGHSH and CDR2 LQKENI. The V end lost 2 bases, the J end lost 0 bases, and 13 bases lay between the germline ends. As DNA, the CDR3 is TGTGCCAGCTCACCAGTAGGAGGACCCTTGAACACTGAAGCTTTCTTT. Its translation: CASSPVGGPLNTEAFF.

Only a few counts were recorded for this clonotype. This CDR3 reads CAITPENTGELFF. As DNA, the CDR3 is TGTGCCATCACCCCCGAGAACACCGGGGAGCTGTTTTTT. The chain has TRBV10-3 and TRBJ2-2; no reliable D call. Germline V gene data show CDR1 as ENHRY and CDR2 as SYGVKD. This CDR3 has 13 residues. V was clipped by 7 bases and J by 1 base, with 7 bases between them.

The CDR3 sequence is CASSHPEGQGGRNTEAFF. The CDR3 coding sequence is TGTGCCAGCAGTCATCCCGAGGGACAGGGCGGAAGGAACACTGAAGCTTTCTTT. J is TRBJ1-1 and V is TRBV11-1; 9 bases are shared with TRBD1. The germline CDR1 and CDR2 sequences are SGHAT and FQDESV (reference sequence). V lost 6 bases to trimming and J lost 1 base; unmatched junction nucleotides: 15. The CDR3 contains 18 residues.

In this sample, this clonotype turned up many times. The chain joins TRBV5-1 to TRBJ2-1; 8 bases are shared with TRBD1. Germline assignment: CDR1 SGHRS and CDR2 YFSETQ. The V segment lost 0 bases and the J segment 4 bases; nucleotides outside the gene matches: 9. This CDR3 has 17 residues. This chain's CDR3 is CASSLASAGGQYNEQFF. The CDR3 nucleotides read TGCGCCAGCAGCTTGGCCTCGGCAGGGGGCCAATACAATGAGCAGTTCTTC.

This clonotype was counted many times. The CDR3 protein is CASSEHGGETQYF. In DNA form, the CDR3 reads TGTGCCAGCAGCGAACACGGGGGGGAGACCCAGTACTTC. This chain connects TRBV7-9 to TRBJ2-5, with TRBD2 identical over 7 bases. J lost 5 bases, V lost 5 bases, and 5 bases had no gene match. The CDR3 runs to 13 residues. Per germline, CDR1 SEHNR and CDR2 FQNEAQ (reference sequence).

This clonotype was seen a handful of times. The rearrangement links TRBV25-1 to TRBJ2-1; 10 nucleotides agree with TRBD2. This CDR3 contains 15 residues. The germline V gene encodes CDR1 MGHDK and CDR2 SYGVNS. The trim removed 5 bases at V and 9 bases at J, leaving 10 bases unmatched. Here the CDR3 reads CASSLLAGVGAEQFF. The CDR3 nucleotides read TGTGCCAGCAGTCTTCTAGCGGGAGTGGGCGCTGAGCAGTTCTTC.

In its sample, this clonotype was seen many times. The chain combines TRBV10-3 with TRBJ2-1; 7 nucleotides align to TRBD2. The CDR3 is made up of 17 amino acids. J was trimmed by 0 bases and V by 1 base; bases with no gene match: 6. The germline V gene encodes CDR1 ENHRY and CDR2 SYGVKD. DNA of the CDR3: TGTGCCATCAGTGAGTTACTAGCGCCGAGCTCCTACAATGAGCAGTTCTTC. Translation gives CAISELLAPSSYNEQFF.

This clonotype has a count of ten or more. The genes are TRBV10-3 and TRBJ1-2, with 7 bases lining up with TRBD1. V trimming: 2 bases; J trimming: 3 bases; junction bases outside the gene matches: 0. CDR3 size: 13 residues. CDR1 is ENHRY, CDR2 SYGVKD, per germline. The CDR3 sequence is CAISETGDYGYTF. CDR3 nucleotides: TGTGCCATCAGTGAGACAGGGGACTATGGCTACACCTTC.

This clonotype was detected a few times. This chain uses TRBV12-3 or TRBV12-4 with TRBJ2-7, with 7 positions matching TRBD1. There are 14 residues in the CDR3. The V gene end was trimmed by 1 base and the J gene end by 2 bases; junction bases not matched to a gene: 2. As DNA, the CDR3 is TGTGCCAGCAGTTTAGGGGGACAGACCTACGAGCAGTACGTC. It encodes CASSLGGQTYEQYV.

As DNA, the CDR3 is TGCGCCAGCAGCCAAGTGGCAGACACCGGGGAGCTGTTTTTT. Protein product: CASSQVADTGELFF. The J gene is TRBJ2-2, the V gene TRBV4-1, with D unclear. The ends were cut back, 1 base at V and 3 bases at J, with 6 bases in the middle. The CDR3 has 14 amino acids. Looked up from germline, CDR1 is MGHRA and CDR2 is YSYEKL.

The V gene is TRBV6-1, the J gene TRBJ1-1; weak D call: TRBD1 (5 bases). The CDR3 covers 11 residues. V lost 6 bases and J lost 7, with 9 bases in between. CDR1 is MNHNS and CDR2 is SASEGT in the germline V gene. This CDR3 is CASRGLLEAFF. The CDR3 coding sequence is TGTGCCAGCAGGGGGCTTCTTGAAGCTTTCTTT.

Worth noting for this clonotype: A much larger clonotype is one base distant, so this may be a read error. The J gene is TRBJ2-1, the V gene TRBV24-1, with no clear D. The CDR3 runs 13 residues. Looked up from germline, CDR1 is KGHDR and CDR2 is SFDVKD. V was pared by 7 bases and J by 5 bases, with 11 bases between. The CDR3 coding sequence is TGTGCCACCAGAGGTAGAATTCACAATGAGCAGTTCTTC. Residues: CATRGRIHNEQFF.

The chain has TRBV11-2 and TRBJ1-1, with no clear D. CDR3 length equals 12 residues. The germline V gene encodes CDR1 SGHAT and CDR2 FQNNGV. Deletions cut 2 bases from V and 6 bases from J, with 7 bases between. CDR3 nucleotides: TGTGCCAGCAGCTTATTGGCTCCTGAAGCTTTCTTT. Translated, it gives CASSLLAPEAFF. Looking up the rest from reference TRBV11-2 and TRBJ1-1 gives the full variable domain: EAGVAQSPRYKIIEKRQSVAFWCNPISGHATLYWYQQILGQGPKLLIQFQNNGVVDDSQLPKDRFSAERLKGVDSTLKIQPAKLEDSAVYLCASSLLAPEAFFGQGTRLTVV.

The table lists this clonotype with a few counts. The chain joins TRBV14 to TRBJ2-7; D perhaps matches TRBD2 (6 bases). CDR1 is SGHDN and CDR2 is FVKESK in the germline V gene. The CDR3 length is 16 residues. V lost 1 base and J lost 6, with 19 bases in between. CDR3 sequence reads: CASSQAAGTLKGEQYF. Here the CDR3 DNA reads TGTGCCAGCAGCCAAGCTGCCGGGACTTTGAAAGGCGAGCAGTACTTC.

The sample holds many counts of this clonotype. This sequence joins TRBV24-1 and TRBJ2-1, with 9 bases matching TRBD2. With V trimmed by 7 bases and J by 7 bases, 7 bases remained unmatched. The CDR3 has 14 residues. CDR1 and CDR2 from the germline V gene are KGHDR and SFDVKD. The CDR3 nucleotides read TGTGCCACCAGCGAAATTACTAGCGGGAATGAGCAGTTCTTC. Its translation is CATSEITSGNEQFF.

Ten or more counts support this clonotype. V and J are TRBV19 and TRBJ2-1, with D perhaps TRBD1 (6 bases). This CDR3 region has 15 residues. Between the trimmed V and J ends, which lost 3 bases and 6 bases, there was a span of 15 bases. Germline V gene lookup returns CDR1 LNHDA and CDR2 SQIVND (reference sequence). The CDR3 coding sequence is TGTGCCAGTAGTATCTCAGGGGAGAGTTTCAATGAGCAGTTCTTC. Encoded protein: CASSISGESFNEQFF.

The gene calls are TRBV15 and TRBJ2-7; D remains ambiguous. The CDR3 consists of 14 residues. V was shortened by 1 base and J by 2 bases, with 9 bases between the two germline ends. From germline, CDR1 is LNHNV and CDR2 YYDKDF (reference sequence). This CDR3 reads CATSRGRQAYEQYF. As DNA, the CDR3 is TGTGCCACCAGCAGAGGACGGCAAGCCTACGAGCAGTACTTC.

In its sample, this clonotype was seen many times. The chain recombines TRBV2 with TRBJ1-1; 7 bases are a match to TRBD1. This CDR3 is built from 15 residues. In germline, CDR1 is SNHLY, CDR2 FYNNEI. V was clipped by 4 bases and J by 10 bases; unmatched bases: 15. For the CDR3, the DNA is TGTGCCAGCAGTGTTATGACAGGGTCCGCTTTAGGAGCTTTCTTT. Amino acid sequence: CASSVMTGSALGAFF.

This chain uses TRBV7-9 with TRBJ2-1; TRBD2 matches at 7 bases. The CDR3 totals 13 residues. Germline-derived CDR1 and CDR2 are SEHNR and FQNEAQ (reference sequence). V dropped 4 bases and J dropped 10; count of bases not matched to a gene: 7. The CDR3 loop reads CASSSGAGVEQFF. In DNA form, the CDR3 reads TGTGCCAGCAGCTCTGGGGCGGGGGTAGAGCAGTTCTTC.

This clonotype has more than one count but fewer than ten. The chain uses TRBV7-2 and TRBJ2-3; 8 bases are shared with TRBD2. Germline V gene lookup returns CDR1 SGHTA and CDR2 FQGNSA. The CDR3 extends over 14 amino acids. The V segment lost 5 bases and the J segment 1 base; nucleotides outside the gene matches: 2. The CDR3: CASSELAGTDTQYF. In DNA form, the CDR3 reads TGTGCCAGCAGCGAACTAGCGGGCACAGATACGCAGTATTTT.

The chain has TRBV7-7 and TRBJ2-1; 9 positions agree with TRBD2. In germline, CDR1 is SSHAT, CDR2 FNYEAQ (reference sequence). Unmatched junction bases numbered 10, after V lost 3 bases and J lost 10 bases. There are 15 residues in the CDR3. The CDR3 sequence: CASSLAGGPNGEQFF. As DNA, the CDR3 is TGTGCCAGCAGCTTGGCGGGAGGGCCCAACGGAGAGCAGTTCTTC.

This clonotype came up many times. The rearrangement joins TRBV4-2 to TRBJ1-6, with 9 nucleotides matching TRBD1. The germline V gene has CDR1 LGHNA and CDR2 YNFKEQ. J gave up 8 bases and V 0 bases, and 8 bases lay outside the gene matches. This CDR3 is built from 17 residues. The CDR3 spells CASSQDDDRGMDSPLHF. CDR3 bases: TGTGCCAGCAGCCAAGATGATGACAGGGGGATGGATTCACCCCTCCACTTT.